The rows below give T cell receptor beta chains drawn from one sample of a study of blood T cell repertoires in COVID-19. Sequencing was performed with immunoSEQ multiplex PCR; in TCRdb, only in-frame clones are kept and a portion is missing. In the table there are approximately 150,000 clones, about nine tenths of which are singletons. The source material was peripheral blood. These receptors were taken from a woman aged 55-69 years with active or convalescent COVID-19. The conserved cysteine and the conserved F or W are not part of the CDR3 here. For some rows the clone size is stated as once, few or many, or as a class when expanded; others skip it.

size	J	V	CDR3
.	TRBJ1-2	TRBV14	ASSQDLGLTNYGYT
.	TRBJ2-3	TRBV5-3	ARSLVHPRTDTQY
.	TRBJ2-2	TRBV30	AWSGLNTGELF
.	TRBJ2-2	TRBV7-2	ASSRRTSGGLNTGELF
.	TRBJ2-3	TRBV4-1	ASSQERMVQRGPKFTDTQY
.	TRBJ1-2	TRBV5-1	ASSSDGGGDGYT
.	TRBJ1-1	TRBV5-5	ASSFGQGAMNTEAF
.	TRBJ2-5	TRBV7-2	ASSLGQGAETQY
.	TRBJ2-7	TRBV6-5	ASRANPGNEQY
.	TRBJ2-7	TRBV11-3	ASSPLAGSSYEQY
.	TRBJ2-3	TRBV12-5	ASGLPVGKGEDTQY
.	TRBJ1-1	TRBV19	ASSIGAYPEAF
.	TRBJ2-5	TRBV27	ASSFSAGRQETQY
.	TRBJ1-2	TRBV29-1	SAEGTNYGYT
.	TRBJ1-2	TRBV29-1	SVEVGGTGYT
.	TRBJ1-2	TRBV29-1	SVDFEDYGYT
.	TRBJ2-5	TRBV3-1/TRBV3-2	ASSLHAETQY
.	TRBJ1-1	TRBV18	ASSPTGFHSSDTEAF
.	TRBJ1-1	TRBV7-2	ASSAHRGRKTEAF
.	TRBJ2-7	TRBV10-3	AISESGAYEQY
once	TRBJ2-1	TRBV6-5	ASSYSRLAVNEQF
few	TRBJ2-7	TRBV2	ASSVGGAYEQY
.	TRBJ1-4	TRBV19	ASSMRATNEKLF
.	TRBJ2-2	TRBV5-1	ASSTGQGVAGELF
.	TRBJ2-7	TRBV4-1	ASSRTRDRAYEQY
.	TRBJ2-4	TRBV6-1	ASSEAWLRDEGNIQY
.	TRBJ2-7	TRBV6-2/TRBV6-3	ASSSQGTGYYEQY
.	TRBJ2-7	TRBV19	ASSTMTGGSYEQY
.	TRBJ2-5	TRBV5-4	ASSGGISTGEETQY
.	TRBJ1-1	TRBV6-6	ASSTPRQKLTEAF
.	TRBJ1-4	TRBV19	ASSLAWGQGNEKLF
once	TRBJ2-1	TRBV6-5	ASSTSGPEQF
.	TRBJ2-3	TRBV11-3	ASSPRTGGTDTQY
.	TRBJ1-1	TRBV19	ASRQRSLERAF
.	TRBJ1-6	TRBV10-2	ASSEAGSGSPLH
once	TRBJ2-5	TRBV27	ASRVLPSSAKTQY
.	TRBJ1-6	TRBV5-4	ASQGVDSPLH
few	TRBJ1-3	TRBV7-2	ASSFSGDSGNTIY
.	TRBJ1-1	TRBV18	ASSPGTARNTEAF
.	TRBJ1-6	TRBV6-5	ASRDRGDSPLH
.	TRBJ1-3	TRBV2	ASSATTGFSGNTIY
.	TRBJ2-7	TRBV21-1	ASSKAGGTRREEQY
.	TRBJ1-2	TRBV4-3	ASSQEAQGDYGYT
.	TRBJ1-1	TRBV7-2	ASSPYTEAF
.	TRBJ1-1	TRBV29-1	SGTGGKGNTEAF
once	TRBJ1-1	TRBV7-8	ASSLGVWRVGTEAF
.	TRBJ1-2	TRBV5-1	ASSGWSSNEGYT
.	TRBJ2-6	TRBV6-2/TRBV6-3	ASSYRGQGPSGANVLT
.	TRBJ2-1	TRBV7-8	ASSIRGLYNEQF
.	TRBJ1-3	TRBV5-6	ASSSRYSGNTIY
.	TRBJ1-2	TRBV30	AWIETGSPRTFGYT
few	TRBJ1-6	TRBV6-5	ASSRDSLSAPLH
.	TRBJ2-3	TRBV15	ATSRGEAGGTDTQY
.	TRBJ2-1	TRBV5-6	ASSAWTGRYNEQF
.	TRBJ1-3	TRBV19	ASSTREASSGNTIY
.	TRBJ1-2	TRBV6-4	ASSPRPGYGYT
.	TRBJ2-2	TRBV5-1	ASSQRGGRTGELF